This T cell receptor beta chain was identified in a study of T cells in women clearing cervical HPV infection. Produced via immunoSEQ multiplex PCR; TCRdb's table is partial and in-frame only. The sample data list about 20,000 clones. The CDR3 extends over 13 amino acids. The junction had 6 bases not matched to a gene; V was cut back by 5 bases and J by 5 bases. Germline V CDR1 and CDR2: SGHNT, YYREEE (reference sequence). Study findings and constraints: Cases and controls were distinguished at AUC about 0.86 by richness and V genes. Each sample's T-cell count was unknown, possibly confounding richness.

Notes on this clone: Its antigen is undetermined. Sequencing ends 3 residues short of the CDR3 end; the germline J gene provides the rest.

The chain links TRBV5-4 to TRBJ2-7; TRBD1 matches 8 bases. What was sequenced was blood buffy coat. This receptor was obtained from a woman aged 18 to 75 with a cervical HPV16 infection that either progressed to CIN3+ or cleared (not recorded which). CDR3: CASRLQGGHEQYF. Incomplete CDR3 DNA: TGTGCCAGCAGACTACAGGGGGGCCACGAG.